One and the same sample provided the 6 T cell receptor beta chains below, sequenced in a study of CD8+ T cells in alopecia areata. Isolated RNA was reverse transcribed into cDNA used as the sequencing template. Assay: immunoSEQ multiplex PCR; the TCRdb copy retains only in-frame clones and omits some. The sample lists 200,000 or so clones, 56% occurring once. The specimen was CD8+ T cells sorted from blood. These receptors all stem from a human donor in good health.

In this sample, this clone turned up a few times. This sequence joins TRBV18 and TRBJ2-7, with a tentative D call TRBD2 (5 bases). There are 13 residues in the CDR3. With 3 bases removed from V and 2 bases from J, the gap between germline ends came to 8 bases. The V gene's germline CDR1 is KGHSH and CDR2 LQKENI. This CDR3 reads CASSPPGAYEQYF. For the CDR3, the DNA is TGTGCCAGCTCACCTCCCGGGGCCTACGAGCAGTACTTC.

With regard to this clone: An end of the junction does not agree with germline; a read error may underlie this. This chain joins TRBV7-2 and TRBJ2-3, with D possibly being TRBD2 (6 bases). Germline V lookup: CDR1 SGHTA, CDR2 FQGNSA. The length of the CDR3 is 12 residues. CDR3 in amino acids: CGSGSRTDTQYF. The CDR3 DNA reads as TGTGGCAGCGGGTCCCGCACAGATACGCAGTATTTT.

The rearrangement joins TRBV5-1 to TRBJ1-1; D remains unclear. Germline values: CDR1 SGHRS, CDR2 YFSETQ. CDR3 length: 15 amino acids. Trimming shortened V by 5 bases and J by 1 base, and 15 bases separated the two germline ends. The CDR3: CASRPADTKNTEAFF. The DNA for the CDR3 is TGCGCCAGCAGGCCGGCAGACACTAAGAACACTGAAGCTTTCTTT.

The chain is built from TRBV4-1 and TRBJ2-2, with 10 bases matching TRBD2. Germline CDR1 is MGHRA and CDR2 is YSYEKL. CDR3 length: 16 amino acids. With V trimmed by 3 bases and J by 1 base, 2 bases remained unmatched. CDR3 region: CASSQPSGGNTGELFF. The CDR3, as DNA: TGCGCCAGCAGCCAGCCTAGCGGGGGGAACACCGGGGAGCTGTTTTTT.

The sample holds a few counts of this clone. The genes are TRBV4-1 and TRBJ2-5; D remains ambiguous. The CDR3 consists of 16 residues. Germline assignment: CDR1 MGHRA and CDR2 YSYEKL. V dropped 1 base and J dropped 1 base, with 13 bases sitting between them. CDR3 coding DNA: TGCGCCAGCAGCCAAGTTTCCTATAACAGCCAAGAGACCCAGTACTTC. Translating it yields CASSQVSYNSQETQYF.

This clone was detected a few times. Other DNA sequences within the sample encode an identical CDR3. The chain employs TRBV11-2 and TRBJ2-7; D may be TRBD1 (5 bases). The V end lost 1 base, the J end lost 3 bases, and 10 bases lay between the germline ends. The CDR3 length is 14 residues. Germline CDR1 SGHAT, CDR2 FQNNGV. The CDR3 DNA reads TGTGCCAGCAGCTTAGCAGGGTCTAGCTACGAGCAGTACTTC. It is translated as CASSLAGSSYEQYF.